These 5 T cell receptor beta chains originate from one sample sequenced in a study of blood T cell repertoires in COVID-19. Sequenced by immunoSEQ multiplex PCR; TCRdb stores in-frame clones only, minus some. The data hold over 250,000 clones, with 80% to 90% observed a single time. Sequenced input: PBMCs or T cells enriched from blood (not recorded which). The receptors shown here come from a woman aged 18-29 years who had recovered from COVID-19.

The J gene is TRBJ1-2, the V gene TRBV28; TRBD1 is a possible D gene (6 bases). The length of the CDR3 is 13 residues. V was pared by 6 bases and J by 1 base, with 9 bases between. Germline values: CDR1 MDHEN, CDR2 SYDVKM. The CDR3 DNA reads as TGTGCCAGCAGAGGACAGAGTAACTATGGCTACACCTTC. Protein sequence: CASRGQSNYGYTF.

The V call is TRBV12-3 or TRBV12-4, the J call TRBJ1-2; 7 bases fit TRBD1. V shed 6 bases and J 3 bases; nucleotides not matched to a gene: 4. CDR3 length: 13 residues. The CDR3 DNA follows: TGTGCCAGCAGCCCCCAGGGGGACTATGGCTACACCTTC. It yields the protein CASSPQGDYGYTF.

The gene calls are TRBV30 and TRBJ1-2; 7 bases are shared with TRBD1. Germline CDR1 reads GTSNPN; CDR2 reads SVGIG (reference sequence). Trimming at V came to 0 bases and at J to 6 bases, leaving 10 bases not matched to a gene. The CDR3 sequence is 15 residues long. CDR3 loop: CAWSVQAYRGDGYTF. CDR3 bases: TGTGCCTGGAGTGTACAGGCGTACAGGGGTGATGGCTACACCTTC.

The chain couples TRBV20-1 to TRBJ1-1; D gene uncertain. The CDR3 is 14 amino acids. The germline CDR1 and CDR2 sequences are DFQATT and SNEGSKA (reference sequence). V lost 3 bases, J lost 2 bases, and 13 bases lay in between. This chain's CDR3 is CSASGAEGNTEAFF. The CDR3 DNA reads as TGCAGTGCTAGTGGCGCCGAGGGAAACACTGAAGCTTTCTTT.

The chain uses TRBV28 and TRBJ1-1; 8 nucleotides agree with TRBD1. Germline assignment: CDR1 MDHEN and CDR2 SYDVKM. V dropped 7 bases and J dropped 4; count of bases not matched to a gene: 8. The CDR3 is 14 residues long. The chain's CDR3 is CASIRAGGRTEAFF. CDR3 coding DNA: TGTGCCAGCATACGGGCAGGGGGCCGCACTGAAGCTTTCTTT.